The sequence of this TCR beta chain was determined in a study of T cell repertoires in ileal Crohn's disease. Sequenced by immunoSEQ multiplex PCR; TCRdb stores in-frame clones only, minus some. Altogether 15,000 or so clones are present, around 79% being singletons, with the ten largest covering about 14%. Whole-study findings and limits: Sorted CD8 T cells held more high-frequency clones than CD4. Compared with non-smokers, active smokers at surgery showed more clonal expansions.

Germline V gives CDR1 SGHRS, CDR2 YFSETQ. CDR3 length: 14 amino acids. V lost 1 base and J lost 6, with 13 bases in between. Time point denoted: inflamed ileum from the surgical specimen. This clone appeared a few times. Antigen unknown. The clonotype comes from an adult with Crohn's disease. The chain couples TRBV5-1 to TRBJ1-2; D remains unclear. The sample was ileal tissue. The CDR3 loop is CASSLTGLLDGYTF. CDR3 bases: TGCGCCAGCAGCTTGACCGGCCTTTTGGATGGCTACACCTTC.